Listed below are T cell receptor beta chains from one sample, sequenced in a study of cytomegalovirus exposure and HLA in healthy donors. Sequencing used immunoSEQ multiplex PCR; TCRdb keeps in-frame clones, though not all of them. The sample has 100,000 or so clones; approximately 70% are singletons. Source material: PBMCs. These receptors all come from a man aged 40-49 years in good health and CMV-seropositive. Each CDR3 is given with its conserved first and last residue. Size tells how often a clone was seen (once, few, many) or the class of an expanded clone, and some rows leave it out.

V	size	J	CDR3
TRBV15	NA	TRBJ2-5	CATSRETGQETQYF
TRBV4-3	NA	TRBJ2-5	CASSQAYPVETQYF
TRBV10-1	once	TRBJ1-1	CVSSPAEAFF
TRBV7-9	NA	TRBJ2-7	CASSLDVGGSYEQYF
TRBV9	NA	TRBJ1-3	CASNRDNSGNTIYF
TRBV11-2	NA	TRBJ1-3	CASSAGNTIYF
TRBV5-1	NA	TRBJ2-5	CASSPGLAGAAETQYF
TRBV4-1	NA	TRBJ2-7	CASSQEGGSSYEQYF
TRBV5-6	few	TRBJ2-6	CASQTGSISGANVLTF
TRBV4-3	NA	TRBJ2-2	CASSQQWRTSGTGELFF
TRBV6-6	NA	TRBJ1-2	CASSSWDSSFYGYTF
TRBV9	few	TRBJ2-1	CASSVAFLAGAVEQFF
TRBV7-2	few	TRBJ2-7	CASSFGGRSYDEQYF
TRBV4-3	NA	TRBJ2-7	CASSQAHHSGTYEQYF
TRBV5-1	NA	TRBJ1-2	CASSSTGSNYGYTF
TRBV28	NA	TRBJ2-7	CASSPRTEYEQYF
TRBV5-6	NA	TRBJ1-4	CASSRWRISNEKLFF
TRBV7-2	NA	TRBJ2-1	CASSFTSTGEGEQFF
TRBV2	NA	TRBJ2-1	CASSLRASPNENEQFF
TRBV30	NA	TRBJ2-1	CAWSVVNEQFF
TRBV25-1	NA	TRBJ1-3	CASSELGQGGGNTIYF
TRBV10-3	NA	TRBJ1-1	CAIREAGGTEAFF
TRBV6-5	NA	TRBJ1-2	CASSRDSRSGYTF
TRBV6-1	once	TRBJ2-5	CASSKGPGETQYF
TRBV19	NA	TRBJ1-4	CASSWQGNEKLFF
TRBV5-1	NA	TRBJ2-7	CASSWASGGTYEQYF
TRBV4-1	NA	TRBJ1-2	CASSQEQGAAGYTF
TRBV5-4	NA	TRBJ2-1	CASSPGSNRGRVNEQFF
TRBV6-5	few	TRBJ1-1	CASSYNGREAFF
TRBV9	NA	TRBJ2-7	CASSVGVVASSYEQYF
TRBV7-7	NA	TRBJ2-1	CASSLTGLADYNEQFF
TRBV7-6	NA	TRBJ1-2	CASSHRDSYGYTF
TRBV7-2	NA	TRBJ1-4	CASSLQGYGEKLFF
TRBV4-1	NA	TRBJ2-6	CASSQQPGQGTGANVLTF
TRBV7-3	NA	TRBJ1-4	CASSLGLGANNEKLFF
TRBV19	NA	TRBJ1-1	CASGHRTVNTEAFF
TRBV7-9	NA	TRBJ1-5	CASSFGGGGQPQHF
TRBV6-6	many	TRBJ1-5	CATTVLWAGDQPQHF
TRBV11-3	NA	TRBJ2-1	CASSLDGTSGREQFF
TRBV5-1	NA	TRBJ1-4	CASSLAGSNIEKLFF
TRBV5-1	NA	TRBJ1-2	CASSYQRGPPADYTF
TRBV19	NA	TRBJ1-2	CASSPTGGSYGYTF
TRBV5-6	NA	TRBJ2-1	CASSLQYNEQFF
TRBV28	NA	TRBJ2-2	CASSLYRAHTGELFF
TRBV29-1	NA	TRBJ2-7	CSVARDAVEQYF
TRBV19	NA	TRBJ1-4	CASMRGQGFNEKLFF
TRBV29-1	NA	TRBJ2-5	CSVRAGAETQYF
TRBV13	NA	TRBJ2-3	CASSNLVGGSTDTQYF
TRBV2	NA	TRBJ1-4	CASEQGSGSEKLFF
TRBV4-1	NA	TRBJ1-2	CASSQERQTANYGYTF
TRBV5-4	NA	TRBJ2-7	CASSPGGGGRTYEQYF